This TCR beta chain appears in the sequencing data of a study of a mutant IDH1 vaccine in newly diagnosed glioma. On the study more broadly: Patients previously underwent radiotherapy, temozolomide, or both, and most underwent both.

Profiling relied on immunoSEQ multiplex PCR, and the TCRdb table lists in-frame clones only, not all of them. This table has around 60,000 clones, more than 75% appearing once. Study observations and caveats: It was over 85% of patients that developed vaccine-induced immune responses.

Germline CDR1 reads MGHRA; CDR2 reads YSYEKL. V shed 4 bases and J shed 8 bases, with 14 bases lying between them. CDR3 size: 13 residues. Described time point: week 23, last vaccination. One vaccine dose held 300 ug of mutant IDH1 20-mer peptide and came with topical imiquimod. Comment on this clone: Its antigen is unidentified.

This receptor was identified in a man aged 25-45 years with glioma. The chain has TRBV4-1 and TRBJ1-2; TRBD1 is a possible D gene (6 bases). The source material was PBMCs, sampled from a glioma patient whose treatment included an IDH1 peptide vaccine. CDR3 in DNA: TGCGCCAGCAGCCGAACAGGGTTTGGGGGCTACACCTTC. Protein product: CASSRTGFGGYTF.